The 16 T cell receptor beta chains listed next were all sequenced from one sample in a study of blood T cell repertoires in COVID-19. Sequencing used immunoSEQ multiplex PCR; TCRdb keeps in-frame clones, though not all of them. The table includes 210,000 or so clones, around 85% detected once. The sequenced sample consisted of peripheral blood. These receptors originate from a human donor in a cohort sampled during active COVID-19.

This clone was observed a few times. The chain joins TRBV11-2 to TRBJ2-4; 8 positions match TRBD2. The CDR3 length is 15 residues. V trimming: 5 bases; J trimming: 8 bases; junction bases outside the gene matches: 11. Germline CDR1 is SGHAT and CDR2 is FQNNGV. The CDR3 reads CASSPHLAGGDIQYF. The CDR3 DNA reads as TGTGCCAGCAGCCCCCACCTAGCGGGTGGAGACATTCAGTACTTC.

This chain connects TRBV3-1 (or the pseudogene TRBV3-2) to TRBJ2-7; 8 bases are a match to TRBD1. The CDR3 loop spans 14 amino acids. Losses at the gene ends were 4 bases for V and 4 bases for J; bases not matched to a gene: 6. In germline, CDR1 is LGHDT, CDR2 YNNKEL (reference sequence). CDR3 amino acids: CASSPGQGWYEQYF. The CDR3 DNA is TGTGCCAGCAGCCCCGGACAGGGTTGGTACGAGCAGTACTTC.

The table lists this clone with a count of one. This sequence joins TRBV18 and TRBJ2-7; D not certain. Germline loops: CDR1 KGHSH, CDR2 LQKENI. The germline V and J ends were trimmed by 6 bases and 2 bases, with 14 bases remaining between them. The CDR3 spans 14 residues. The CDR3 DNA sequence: TGTGCCAGCTCTCTTGCGTCCCTAACCTACGAGCAGTACTTC. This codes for CASSLASLTYEQYF.

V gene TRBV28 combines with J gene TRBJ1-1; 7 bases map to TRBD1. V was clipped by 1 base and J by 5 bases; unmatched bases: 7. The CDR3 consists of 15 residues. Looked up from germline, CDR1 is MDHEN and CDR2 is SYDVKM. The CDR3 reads CASSLSGAGQTEAFF. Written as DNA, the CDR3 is TGTGCCAGCAGTTTATCAGGGGCGGGACAGACTGAAGCTTTCTTT.

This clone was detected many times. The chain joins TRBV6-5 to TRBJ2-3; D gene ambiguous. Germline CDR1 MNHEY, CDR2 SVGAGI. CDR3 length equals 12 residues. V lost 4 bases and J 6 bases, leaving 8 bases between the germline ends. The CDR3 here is CASSSGFDTQYF. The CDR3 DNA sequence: TGTGCCAGCAGTTCGGGTTTTGATACGCAGTATTTT.

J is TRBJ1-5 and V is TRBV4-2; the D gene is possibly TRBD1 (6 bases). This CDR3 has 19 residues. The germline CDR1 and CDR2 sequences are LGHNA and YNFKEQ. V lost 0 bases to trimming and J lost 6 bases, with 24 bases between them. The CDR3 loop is CASSQDALVAGVSSQPQHF. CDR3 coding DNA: TGTGCCAGCAGCCAAGATGCCCTAGTGGCAGGGGTATCGAGTCAGCCCCAGCATTTT.

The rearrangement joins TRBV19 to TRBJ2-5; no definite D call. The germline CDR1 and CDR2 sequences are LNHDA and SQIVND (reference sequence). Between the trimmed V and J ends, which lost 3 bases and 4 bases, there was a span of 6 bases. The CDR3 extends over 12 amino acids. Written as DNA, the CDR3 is TGTGCCAGTAGTATCACGGGAGAGACCCAGTACTTC. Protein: CASSITGETQYF.

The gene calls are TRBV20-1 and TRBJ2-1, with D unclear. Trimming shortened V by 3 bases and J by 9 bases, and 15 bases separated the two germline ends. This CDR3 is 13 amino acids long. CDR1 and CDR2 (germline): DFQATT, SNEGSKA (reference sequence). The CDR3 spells CSASSPDSGEQFF. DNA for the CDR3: TGCAGTGCTAGTTCCCCCGATTCGGGTGAGCAGTTCTTC.

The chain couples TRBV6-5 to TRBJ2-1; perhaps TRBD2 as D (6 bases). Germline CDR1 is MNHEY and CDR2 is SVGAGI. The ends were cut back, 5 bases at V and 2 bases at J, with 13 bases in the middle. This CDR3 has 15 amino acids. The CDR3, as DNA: TGTGCCAGCAGTCCCTTCCCTAGCGCCTACAATGAGCAGTTCTTC. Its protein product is CASSPFPSAYNEQFF.

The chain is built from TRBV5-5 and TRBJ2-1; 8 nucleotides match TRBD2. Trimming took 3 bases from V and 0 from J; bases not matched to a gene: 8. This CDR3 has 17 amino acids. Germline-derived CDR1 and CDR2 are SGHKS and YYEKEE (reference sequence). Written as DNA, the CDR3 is TGTGCCAGCAGCTACTTAGCGGGAAGTCACTCCTACAATGAGCAGTTCTTC. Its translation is CASSYLAGSHSYNEQFF.

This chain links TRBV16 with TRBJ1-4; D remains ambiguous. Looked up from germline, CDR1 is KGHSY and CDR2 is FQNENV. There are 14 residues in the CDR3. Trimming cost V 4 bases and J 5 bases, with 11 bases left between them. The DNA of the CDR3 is TGTGCCAGCAGCCCCAGATTTCAAAATGAAAAACTGTTTTTT. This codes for CASSPRFQNEKLFF.

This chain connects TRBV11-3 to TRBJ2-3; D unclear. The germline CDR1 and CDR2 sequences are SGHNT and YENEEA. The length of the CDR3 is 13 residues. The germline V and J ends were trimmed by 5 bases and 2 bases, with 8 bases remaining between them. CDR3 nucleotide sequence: TGTGCCAGCAGCGAGCTCCCCACAGATACGCAGTATTTT. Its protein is CASSELPTDTQYF.

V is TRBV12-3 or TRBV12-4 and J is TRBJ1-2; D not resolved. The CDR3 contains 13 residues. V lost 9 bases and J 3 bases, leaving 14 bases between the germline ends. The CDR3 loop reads CASFALEDYGYTF. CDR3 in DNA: TGTGCCAGTTTTGCCCTTGAGGACTATGGCTACACCTTC.

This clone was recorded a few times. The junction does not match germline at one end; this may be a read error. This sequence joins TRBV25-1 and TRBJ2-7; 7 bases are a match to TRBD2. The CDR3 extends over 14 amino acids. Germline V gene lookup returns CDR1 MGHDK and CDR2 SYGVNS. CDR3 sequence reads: CAIPLARNSHEQYF. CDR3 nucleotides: TGTGCCATCCCACTAGCGAGAAACTCCCACGAGCAGTACTTC.

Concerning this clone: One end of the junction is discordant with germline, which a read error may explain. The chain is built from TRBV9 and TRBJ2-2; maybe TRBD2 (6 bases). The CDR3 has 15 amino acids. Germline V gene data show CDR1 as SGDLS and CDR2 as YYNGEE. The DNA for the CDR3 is TGTGCCAGCAGCGTTTGGACTACGAATACCGGGGAGCTGTTTTTT. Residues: CASSVWTTNTGELFF. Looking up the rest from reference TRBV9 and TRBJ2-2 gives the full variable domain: DSGVTQTPKHLITATGQRVTLRCSPRSGDLSVYWYQQSLDQGLQFLIQYYNGEERAKGNILERFSAQQFPDLHSELNLSSLELGDSALYFCASSVWTTNTGELFFGEGSRLTVL.

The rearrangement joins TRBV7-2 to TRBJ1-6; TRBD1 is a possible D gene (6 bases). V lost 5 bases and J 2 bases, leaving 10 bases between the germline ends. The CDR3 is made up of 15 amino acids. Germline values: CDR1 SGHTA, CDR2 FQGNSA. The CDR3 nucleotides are TGTGCCAGCAGCCTGGACAGCGCCTATAATTCACCCCTCCACTTT. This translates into CASSLDSAYNSPLHF.